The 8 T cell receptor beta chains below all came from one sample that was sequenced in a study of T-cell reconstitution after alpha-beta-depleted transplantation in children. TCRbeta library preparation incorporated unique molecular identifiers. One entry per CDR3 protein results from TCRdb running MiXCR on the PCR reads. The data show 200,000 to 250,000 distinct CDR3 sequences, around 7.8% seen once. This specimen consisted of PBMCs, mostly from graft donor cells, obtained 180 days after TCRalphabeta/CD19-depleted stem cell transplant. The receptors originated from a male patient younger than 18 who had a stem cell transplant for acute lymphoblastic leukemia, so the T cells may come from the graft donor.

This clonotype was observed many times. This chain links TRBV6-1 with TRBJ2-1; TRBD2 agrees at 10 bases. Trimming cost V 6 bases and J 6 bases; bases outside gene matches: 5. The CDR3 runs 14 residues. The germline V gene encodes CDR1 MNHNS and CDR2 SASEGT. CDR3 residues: CASSRTSGFNEQFF. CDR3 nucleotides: TGTGCCAGCAGCAGGACTAGCGGCTTCAATGAGCAGTTCTTC.

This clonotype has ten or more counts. The CDR3 DNA follows: TGCAGTGCTAGAAGGCCGGTCCTGGGAGGGGAGCAGTACTTC. Translated: CSARRPVLGGEQYF. The rearrangement joins TRBV20-1 to TRBJ2-7, with 7 nucleotides matching TRBD2. The CDR3 runs to 14 residues. In germline, CDR1 is DFQATT, CDR2 SNEGSKA (reference sequence). V was pared by 2 bases and J by 7 bases, with 11 bases of the junction left unmatched.

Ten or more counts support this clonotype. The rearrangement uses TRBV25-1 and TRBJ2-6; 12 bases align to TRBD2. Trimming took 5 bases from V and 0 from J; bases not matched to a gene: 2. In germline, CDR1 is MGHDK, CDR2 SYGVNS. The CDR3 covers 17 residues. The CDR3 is CASSPTSGSSGANVLTF. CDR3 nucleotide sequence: TGTGCCAGCAGTCCGACTAGCGGGAGCTCTGGGGCCAACGTCCTGACTTTC.

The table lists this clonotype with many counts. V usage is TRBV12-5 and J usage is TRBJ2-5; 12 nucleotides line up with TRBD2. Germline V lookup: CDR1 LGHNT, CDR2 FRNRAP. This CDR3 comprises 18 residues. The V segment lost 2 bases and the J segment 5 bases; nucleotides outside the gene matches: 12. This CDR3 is CASGLIPWTSGKSETQYF. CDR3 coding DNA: TGTGCTAGTGGTTTGATCCCTTGGACTAGCGGGAAATCGGAGACCCAGTACTTC.

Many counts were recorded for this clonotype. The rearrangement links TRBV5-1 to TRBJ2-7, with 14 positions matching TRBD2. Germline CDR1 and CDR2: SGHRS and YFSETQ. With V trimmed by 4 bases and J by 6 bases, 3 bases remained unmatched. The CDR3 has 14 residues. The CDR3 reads CASSGTSGSSEQYF. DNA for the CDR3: TGCGCCAGCAGCGGGACTAGCGGGAGCTCCGAGCAGTACTTC.

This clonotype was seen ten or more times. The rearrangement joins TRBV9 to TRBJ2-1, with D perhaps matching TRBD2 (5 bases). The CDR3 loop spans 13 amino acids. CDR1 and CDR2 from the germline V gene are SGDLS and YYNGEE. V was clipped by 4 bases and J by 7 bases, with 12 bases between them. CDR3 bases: TGTGCCAGCAGCATGGACGGGAAGAATGAGCAGTTCTTC. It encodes CASSMDGKNEQFF.

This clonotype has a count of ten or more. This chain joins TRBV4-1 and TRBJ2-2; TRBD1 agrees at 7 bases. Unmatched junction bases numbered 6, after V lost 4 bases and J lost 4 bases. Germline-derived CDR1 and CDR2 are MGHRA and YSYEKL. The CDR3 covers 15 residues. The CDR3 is CASSPTGTGTGELFF. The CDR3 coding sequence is TGCGCCAGCAGCCCGACAGGGACGGGCACCGGGGAGCTGTTTTTT.

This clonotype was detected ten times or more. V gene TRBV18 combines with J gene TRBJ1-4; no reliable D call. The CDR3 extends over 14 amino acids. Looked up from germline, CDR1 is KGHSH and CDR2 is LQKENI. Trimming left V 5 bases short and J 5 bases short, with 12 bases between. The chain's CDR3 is CASSEGSWNEKLFF. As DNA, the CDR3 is TGTGCCAGCTCAGAAGGGTCCTGGAATGAAAAACTGTTTTTT. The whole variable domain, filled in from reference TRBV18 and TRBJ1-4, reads NAGVMQNPRHLVRRRGQEARLRCSPMKGHSHVYWYRQLPEEGLKFMVYLQKENIIDESGMPKERFSAEFPKEGPSILRIQQVVRGDSAAYFCASSEGSWNEKLFFGSGTQLSVL.